Shown below are 3 T cell receptor beta chains from a single sample sequenced in a study of Tregs in tolerant kidney transplant recipients. These receptors' antigens are unknown. Assay: immunoSEQ multiplex PCR; the TCRdb copy retains only in-frame clones and omits some. The table includes about 44,000 clones, just under 97% detected once. Sequenced material: Tregs from blood cultured with allogeneic cells. The receptors were sampled from a human donor in good health.

The chain recombines TRBV30 with TRBJ2-3; 7 bases line up with TRBD2. V gave up 2 bases and J gave up 4 bases; unmatched junction bases: 15. This CDR3 is 17 amino acids long. In germline, CDR1 is GTSNPN, CDR2 SVGIG (reference sequence). The CDR3 coding sequence is TGTGCCTGGAGTACCGGGGGGACGGAGCTGAAGGCAGATACGCAGTATTTT. Translating gives CAWSTGGTELKADTQYF.

The chain joins TRBV4-1 to TRBJ1-1; D is ambiguous. This CDR3 contains 14 residues. V was cut by 3 bases and J by 4 bases, with 12 bases left in between. The germline V gene encodes CDR1 MGHRA and CDR2 YSYEKL. The CDR3 region is CASSQDRVFTEAFF. Written as DNA, the CDR3 is TGCGCCAGCAGCCAGGACCGGGTTTTCACTGAAGCTTTCTTT.

The V call is TRBV6-1, the J call TRBJ2-5, with a possible D match to TRBD2 (6 bases). The CDR3 is made up of 14 amino acids. Germline V gene sequence: CDR1 MNHNS, CDR2 SASEGT. V lost 2 bases and J 1 base, leaving 8 bases between the germline ends. The CDR3 bases are TGTGCCAGCAGTGAATGGAGGGGCCAAGAGACCCAGTACTTC. It translates to CASSEWRGQETQYF.